These T cell receptor beta chains were read from a single sample in a study of OX40 agonist ivuxolimab in advanced cancers. Profiling relied on immunoSEQ multiplex PCR, and the TCRdb table lists in-frame clones only, not all of them. The repertoire consists of some 49,000 clones, with about 82% occurring once and the leading ten covering approximately 4.1%. The sample here was CD4+ or CD8+ T cells sorted from blood, taken in a trial of the OX40 agonist ivuxolimab. These receptors were collected from an adult with an advanced solid tumor such as melanoma, head and neck, liver or kidney cancer. Both conserved end residues are part of each CDR3. Fields, in order: J gene, V gene, D gene, clone size, CDR3 protein, CDR3 DNA. D genes are given only for firm matches. Where a row states a size, it is once, few, many or the class of an expanded clone; other rows omit it.

TRBJ1-1 | TRBV7-2 | TRBD1 | - | CASRGGQGRNTEAFF | TGTGCCAGCCGAGGGGGACAGGGAAGAAACACTGAAGCTTTCTTT
TRBJ1-3 | TRBV5-6 | - | - | CASSLRSSGNTIYF | TGTGCCAGCAGCTTGCGCAGCTCTGGAAACACCATATATTTT
TRBJ2-7 | TRBV6-1 | - | - | CASSARQSSYEQYF | TGTGCCAGCAGTGCTAGACAGTCCTCCTACGAGCAGTACTTC
TRBJ2-7 | TRBV6-5 | - | - | CASSYKAVSYEQYF | TGTGCCAGCAGTTACAAAGCCGTGTCCTACGAGCAGTACTTC
TRBJ2-7 | TRBV6-1 | - | - | CASSDGRTLREQYF | TGTGCCAGCAGTGATGGACGGACCCTACGCGAGCAGTACTTC
TRBJ2-1 | TRBV7-2 | TRBD1 | - | CASSSDRGNEQFF | TGTGCCAGCAGCTCCGACAGGGGCAATGAGCAGTTCTTC
TRBJ2-5 | TRBV9 | TRBD2 | - | CASSVGSGGRQETQYF | TGTGCCAGCAGCGTAGGGAGCGGGGGGCGGCAGGAGACCCAGTACTTC
TRBJ1-5 | TRBV18 | - | - | CASSPGTGNQPQHF | TGTGCCAGCTCACCAGGCACGGGAAATCAGCCCCAGCATTTT
TRBJ2-7 | TRBV7-9 | - | - | CASSLNYEQYF | TGTGCCAGCAGCCTTAACTACGAGCAGTACTTC
TRBJ1-5 | TRBV5-6 | - | once | CASSRTEHSNQPQHF | TGTGCCAGCAGCAGGACAGAACATAGCAATCAGCCCCAGCATTTT
TRBJ2-5 | TRBV5-1 | - | - | CASSLGAEETQYF | TGCGCCAGCAGCTTGGGCGCAGAAGAGACCCAGTACTTC
TRBJ2-7 | TRBV5-1 | TRBD2 | - | CASSYSSGGARNEQYF | TGCGCCAGCAGCTACTCTAGCGGGGGGGCAAGAAACGAGCAGTACTTC
TRBJ2-5 | TRBV5-4 | - | few | CASSAWTAKETQYF | TGTGCCAGCAGCGCCTGGACAGCTAAAGAGACCCAGTACTTC
TRBJ2-5 | TRBV7-3 | - | - | CASSFGGPQETQYF | TGTGCCAGCAGCTTCGGAGGGCCCCAAGAGACCCAGTACTTC
TRBJ2-7 | TRBV11-3 | - | - | CASSPGVYEQYF | TGTGCCAGCAGTCCCGGCGTCTACGAGCAGTACTTC
TRBJ2-2 | TRBV30 | - | - | CAWMPIASTGELFF | TGTGCCTGGATGCCCATTGCGAGCACCGGGGAGCTGTTTTTT
TRBJ2-7 | TRBV16 | - | - | CASSHRGRVSYEQYF | TGTGCCAGCAGCCACAGGGGCCGGGTATCCTACGAGCAGTACTTC
TRBJ1-1 | TRBV5-1 | - | few | CASSLGPLGTGTEAFF | TGCGCCAGCAGCTTAGGTCCCCTGGGGACGGGGACTGAAGCTTTCTTT
TRBJ2-4 | TRBV7-2 | - | - | CASSPRGGVNIQYF | TGTGCCAGCAGCCCACGAGGTGGGGTAAACATTCAGTACTTC
TRBJ1-2 | TRBV7-3 | - | - | CASSQPPGLGYTF | TGTGCCAGCAGCCAACCTCCAGGGCTTGGCTACACCTTC
TRBJ2-1 | TRBV5-1 | TRBD2 | few | CASSLGLAGGQSQFF | TGCGCCAGCAGCTTAGGACTAGCGGGGGGGCAGTCGCAGTTCTTC
TRBJ2-1 | TRBV10-3 | TRBD1 | - | CASAGGGSSYNEQFF | TGTGCCTCAGCAGGGGGCGGCAGCTCCTACAATGAGCAGTTCTTC
TRBJ1-1 | TRBV7-8 | - | - | CASSLASGLRVDTEAFF | TGTGCCAGCAGCTTAGCGTCTGGGCTAAGAGTGGACACTGAAGCTTTCTTT
TRBJ2-7 | TRBV11-2 | TRBD2 | - | CASSLGLAGSPSYEQYF | TGTGCCAGCAGCTTAGGCCTAGCGGGGAGTCCCTCCTACGAGCAGTACTTC
TRBJ2-2 | TRBV4-3 | TRBD1 | - | CASSQAAQGATGELFF | TGCGCCAGCAGCCAAGCGGCCCAGGGGGCGACCGGGGAGCTGTTTTTT
TRBJ1-2 | TRBV28 | - | - | CASSLGGYGYTF | TGTGCCAGCAGCCTCGGGGGCTATGGCTACACCTTC
TRBJ2-5 | TRBV28 | TRBD2 | - | CASEGWGLAGGRQETQYF | TGTGCCAGCGAGGGTTGGGGCCTAGCGGGGGGAAGGCAAGAGACCCAGTACTTC
TRBJ1-1 | TRBV6-5 | - | - | CASSYSSGDTEAFF | TGTGCCAGCAGTTACTCTTCAGGGGACACTGAAGCTTTCTTT
TRBJ2-6 | TRBV7-6 | - | - | CASSSLLRTFSSGANVLTF | TGTGCCAGCAGCTCTCTATTAAGGACATTCAGCTCTGGGGCCAACGTCCTGACTTTC
TRBJ2-4 | TRBV6-5 | - | - | CASSQGTNIQYF | TGTGCCAGCAGTCAAGGGACAAACATTCAGTACTTC
TRBJ2-7 | TRBV11-2 | - | - | CASSLEGSELGF | TGTGCCAGCAGCTTAGAAGGGAGCGAGTTGGGCTTC
TRBJ2-2 | TRBV7-3 | - | - | CASSRQDSGELFF | TGTGCCAGCAGCCGACAGGACTCCGGGGAGCTGTTTTTT
TRBJ2-1 | TRBV11-2 | - | - | CASSSLRGGADEQFF | TGTGCCAGCAGCTCGCTACGTGGGGGGGCGGATGAGCAGTTCTTC
TRBJ1-3 | TRBV7-9 | - | - | CASRTQGPGNTIYF | TGTGCCAGCAGGACGCAGGGGCCGGGAAACACCATATATTTT
TRBJ2-3 | TRBV11-2 | - | once | CASSAVRDLATDTQYF | TGTGCCAGCAGCGCCGTCAGGGATTTGGCCACAGATACGCAGTATTTT
TRBJ1-2 | TRBV6-5 | TRBD1 | - | CASSRDRGANYGYTF | TGTGCCAGCAGTAGGGACAGGGGGGCCAACTATGGCTACACCTTC
TRBJ2-6 | TRBV7-6 | - | - | CASSLGGGSGANVLTF | TGTGCCAGCAGCTTAGGTGGTGGTTCTGGGGCCAACGTCCTGACTTTC
TRBJ1-1 | TRBV2 | - | - | CASTVGWGTEAFF | TGTGCCAGCACTGTAGGGTGGGGCACTGAAGCTTTCTTT
TRBJ2-7 | TRBV6-5 | TRBD1 | - | CASRYDRDPDSYEQYF | TGTGCCAGCAGATACGACAGGGACCCGGACTCCTACGAGCAGTACTTC
TRBJ1-6 | TRBV7-9 | - | - | CASSPEGSPLHF | TGTGCCAGCAGTCCAGAGGGATCACCCCTCCACTTT
TRBJ1-1 | TRBV6-5 | TRBD1 | - | CASTDRANTEAFF | TGTGCCAGCACCGACAGGGCGAACACTGAAGCTTTCTTT
TRBJ2-1 | TRBV15 | - | - | CATSRMVGNNEQFF | TGTGCCACCAGCAGGATGGTGGGGAACAATGAGCAGTTCTTC
TRBJ2-5 | TRBV2 | TRBD2 | - | CASRERLAGGQETQYF | TGTGCCAGCAGAGAGCGCTTAGCGGGGGGGCAAGAGACCCAGTACTTC
TRBJ2-3 | TRBV5-1 | TRBD2 | - | CASSLATSGGAGAQYF | TGCGCCAGCAGCTTGGCGACTAGCGGGGGGGCCGGGGCGCAGTATTTT
TRBJ1-2 | TRBV28 | - | once | CASSSHGALIYYGYTF | TGTGCCAGCAGTTCCCACGGGGCCTTAATTTACTATGGCTACACCTTC
TRBJ1-1 | TRBV6-5 | - | - | CASSYEGTNTEAFF | TGTGCCAGCAGTTACGAGGGTACTAACACTGAAGCTTTCTTT
TRBJ1-3 | TRBV6-6 | - | - | CASTTFGNTIYF | TGTGCCAGCACCACCTTTGGAAACACCATATATTTT
TRBJ1-1 | TRBV11-2 | - | - | CASSFQAGLGTEAFF | TGTGCCAGCAGCTTCCAGGCGGGGCTGGGAACCGAAGCTTTCTTT
TRBJ2-5 | TRBV18 | TRBD2 | - | CASSPRSAGGGETQYF | TGTGCCAGCTCACCACGTTCAGCGGGGGGCGGAGAGACCCAGTACTTC
TRBJ1-4 | TRBV6-5 | TRBD1 | - | CASSYSWDSSNEKLFF | TGTGCCAGCAGTTACTCGTGGGACAGCTCTAATGAAAAACTGTTTTTT
TRBJ2-1 | TRBV29-1 | - | few | CSAPGRGADNEQFF | TGCAGCGCCCCAGGGAGGGGGGCGGACAATGAGCAGTTCTTC
TRBJ1-6 | TRBV30 | - | few | CAWTLQSNSPLHF | TGTGCCTGGACCTTACAGAGTAATTCACCCCTCCACTTT
TRBJ1-2 | TRBV9 | - | - | CASSVGGRRYTF | TGTGCCAGCAGCGTGGGAGGCCGGCGCTACACCTTC